This T cell receptor beta chain emerged from a study of T cell repertoires in cytomegalovirus infection. Study in general: Newly reported HLA-C-restricted and thoroughly characterized HLA-B-restricted CMV epitopes were employed.

This clonotype was seen at least ten times. Its antigen is as yet unknown. CDR3 size: 16 residues. V lost 4 bases to trimming and J lost 1 base; unmatched junction nucleotides: 5. Germline loops: CDR1 SGHVS, CDR2 FQNEAQ. TCRdb reprocessed the reads with MiXCR, giving one entry per CDR3 protein. The table lists about 900,000 distinct CDR3 sequences, about a third of them singletons, with 13% in the top ten. The gene calls are TRBV7-8 and TRBJ2-1, with 9 bases identical to TRBD1. The sequence was obtained from a human donor in good health (CMV status not recorded). Some clones in this sample may be carry-over from other donors' samples. Material: cultured CD8+ T cells from PBMCs, obtained from culture after CMV antigen stimulation. The CDR3 sequence is CASSSGQGASYNEQFF. CDR3 bases: TGTGCCAGCAGCTCGGGACAGGGCGCTTCCTACAATGAGCAGTTCTTC.